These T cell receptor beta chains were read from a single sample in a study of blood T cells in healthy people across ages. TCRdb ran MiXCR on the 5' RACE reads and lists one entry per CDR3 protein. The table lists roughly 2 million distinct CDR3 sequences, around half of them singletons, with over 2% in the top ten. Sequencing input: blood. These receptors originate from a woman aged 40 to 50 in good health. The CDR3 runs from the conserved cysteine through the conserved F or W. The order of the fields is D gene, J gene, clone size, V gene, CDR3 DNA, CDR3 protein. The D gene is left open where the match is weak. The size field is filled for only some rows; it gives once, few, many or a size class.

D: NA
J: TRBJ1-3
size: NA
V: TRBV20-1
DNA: TGCAGTGCTCCAAGACAGCTCTCTGGAAACACCATATATTTT
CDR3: CSAPRQLSGNTIYF

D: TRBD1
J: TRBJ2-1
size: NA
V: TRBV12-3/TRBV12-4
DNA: TGTGCCAGCAGTTTCCGCCGGGACAGGGAAGACAATGAGCAGTTCTTC
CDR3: CASSFRRDREDNEQFF

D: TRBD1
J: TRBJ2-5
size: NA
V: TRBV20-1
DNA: TGCAGTGCTAGAGACTCTCTACAGGGGGCGAGGGGAGAAAAGCAGTACTTC
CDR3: CSARDSLQGARGEKQYF

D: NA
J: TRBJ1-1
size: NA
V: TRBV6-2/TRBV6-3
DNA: TGTGCCAGCAGCTACGCCCCGGGGTCACTCATCAACACTGAAGCTTTCTTT
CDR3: CASSYAPGSLINTEAFF

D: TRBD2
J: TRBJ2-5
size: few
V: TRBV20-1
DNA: TGCAGTGCTCCGAGCGGGGGTGGGGAGACCCAGTACTTC
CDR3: CSAPSGGGETQYF

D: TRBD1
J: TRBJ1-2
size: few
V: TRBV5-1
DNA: TGCGCCAGCAGCTTGGGGACAGGGCCCTCCTATGGCTACACCTTC
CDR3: CASSLGTGPSYGYTF

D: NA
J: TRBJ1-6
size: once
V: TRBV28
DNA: TGTGCCAGCAACGCGGACGGCTCCTATAATTCACCCCTCCACTTT
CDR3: CASNADGSYNSPLHF

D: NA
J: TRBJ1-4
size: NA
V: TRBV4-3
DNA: TGCGCCAGCAGCCAAGATGGTCCGGGCGCAACTAATGAAAAACTGTTTTTT
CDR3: CASSQDGPGATNEKLFF

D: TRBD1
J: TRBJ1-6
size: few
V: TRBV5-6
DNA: TGTGCCAGCAGCTTGGAGACAGGGAATTCACCCCTCCACTTT
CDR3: CASSLETGNSPLHF

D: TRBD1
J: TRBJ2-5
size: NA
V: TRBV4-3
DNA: TGCGCCAGCAGCCAAGCACAGGGGAATTCAGAGACCCAGTACTTC
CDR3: CASSQAQGNSETQYF

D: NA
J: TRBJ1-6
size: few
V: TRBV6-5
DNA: TGTGCCAGCAGTTACCGTGCTGGTTCACCCCTCCACTTT
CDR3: CASSYRAGSPLHF

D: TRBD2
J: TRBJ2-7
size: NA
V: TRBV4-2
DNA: TGTGCCAGCAGCCAAGAGGGGACTAGCGGATACGAGCAGTACTTC
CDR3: CASSQEGTSGYEQYF

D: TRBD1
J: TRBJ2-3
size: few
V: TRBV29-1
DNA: TGCAGCGCCCGAGGACAGGGGGTTCATACGCAGTATTTT
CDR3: CSARGQGVHTQYF

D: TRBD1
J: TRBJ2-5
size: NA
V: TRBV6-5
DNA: TGTGCCAGCAGTACCGACAGGGGCTACCAAGAGACCCAGTACTTC
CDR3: CASSTDRGYQETQYF

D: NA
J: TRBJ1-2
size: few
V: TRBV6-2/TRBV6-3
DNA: TGTGCCAGCAGCCGCGGGACTCTCCGCTATGGCTACACCTTC
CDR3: CASSRGTLRYGYTF

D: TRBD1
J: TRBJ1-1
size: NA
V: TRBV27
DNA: TGTGCCAGCAGTTCTTCCTTGACAGGGGGCAGGACTGAAGCTTTCTTT
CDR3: CASSSSLTGGRTEAFF

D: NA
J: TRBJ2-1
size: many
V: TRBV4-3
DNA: TGCGCCAGCAGCGAGGATTCCAGGGGAAGGGATGAGCAGTTCTTC
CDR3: CASSEDSRGRDEQFF

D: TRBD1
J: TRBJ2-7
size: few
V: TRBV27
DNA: TGTGCCAGCAGTTTATCGTGGACAGGGGGTTGGTACGAGCAGTACTTC
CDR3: CASSLSWTGGWYEQYF

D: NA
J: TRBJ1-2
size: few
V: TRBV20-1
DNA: TGCAGTGCTATAGGAGGGACCGTGGTAGGCTACACCTTC
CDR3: CSAIGGTVVGYTF

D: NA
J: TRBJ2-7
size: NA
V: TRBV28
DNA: TGTGCCAGCAGGAGACAGTCTGGGCACGAGCAGTACTTC
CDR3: CASRRQSGHEQYF

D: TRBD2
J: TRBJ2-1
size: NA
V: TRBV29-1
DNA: TGCAGCCCCGTGGTGGTAGCGGGTACCAATGAGCAGTTCTTC
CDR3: CSPVVVAGTNEQFF

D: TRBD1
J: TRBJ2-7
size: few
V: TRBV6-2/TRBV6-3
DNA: TGTGCCACCCCGGGACAGTACTACGAGCAGTACTTC
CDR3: CATPGQYYEQYF

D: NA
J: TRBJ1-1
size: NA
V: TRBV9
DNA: TGTGCCAGCAGCCCTCGCGCTTTCTTT
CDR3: CASSPRAFF

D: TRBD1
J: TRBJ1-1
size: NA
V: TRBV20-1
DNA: TGCAGCACTCGAGTCCCAGGGGGTACTGAAGCTTTCTTT
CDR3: CSTRVPGGTEAFF

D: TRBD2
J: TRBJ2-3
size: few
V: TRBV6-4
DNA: TGTGCCAGCAGTGACCGGGGGGGCTTAGATACGCAGTATTTT
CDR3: CASSDRGGLDTQYF

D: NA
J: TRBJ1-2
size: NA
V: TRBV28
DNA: TGTGCCAGCACCATGGGACATAATGGCTACACCTTC
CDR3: CASTMGHNGYTF

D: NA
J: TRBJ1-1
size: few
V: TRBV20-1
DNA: TGCAGTGCAAGACGGACGGGGAACACTGAAGCTTTCTTT
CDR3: CSARRTGNTEAFF

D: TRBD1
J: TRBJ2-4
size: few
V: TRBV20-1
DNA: TGCAGTGCTAGAGGACAGGGACAGTACTTC
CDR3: CSARGQGQYF

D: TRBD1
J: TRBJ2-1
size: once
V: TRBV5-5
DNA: TGTGCCAGCAGCTTGACCGGACCCGGACAGGAAAAGGGCGATGAGCAGTTCTTC
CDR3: CASSLTGPGQEKGDEQFF

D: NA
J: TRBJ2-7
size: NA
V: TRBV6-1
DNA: TGTGCCAGCAGCCAAGGGACAGGGGACTTCTGGACTAGCGTGAGCTCCTACAATGAGCAGTACTTC
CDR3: CASSQGTGDFWTSVSSYNEQYF

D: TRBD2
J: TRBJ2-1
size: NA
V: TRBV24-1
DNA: TGTGCCACCGGCGGAGCGGGGGGCCTTACCAGTGAGCAGTTCTTC
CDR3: CATGGAGGLTSEQFF

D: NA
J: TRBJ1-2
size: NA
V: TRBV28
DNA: TGTGCCAGCAGGCAGGTGGATGGCTACACCTTC
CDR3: CASRQVDGYTF

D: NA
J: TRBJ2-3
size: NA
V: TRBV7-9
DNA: TGTGCCAGCAGCGAACTAGCAGTCACGCAGTATTTT
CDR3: CASSELAVTQYF

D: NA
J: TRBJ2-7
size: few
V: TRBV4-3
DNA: TGCGCCAGCAGCCAAGAGTTGGGCAACTCCTACGAGCAGTACTTC
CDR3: CASSQELGNSYEQYF

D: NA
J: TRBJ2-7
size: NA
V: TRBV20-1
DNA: TGCAGTGCTCCTGGCGCATCCTCCGGACTGAAATCCTACGAGCAGTACTTC
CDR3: CSAPGASSGLKSYEQYF

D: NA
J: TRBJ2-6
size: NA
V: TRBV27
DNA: TGTGCCAGCAGTTCACTTTACTCTGGGGCCAACGTCCTGACTTTC
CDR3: CASSSLYSGANVLTF

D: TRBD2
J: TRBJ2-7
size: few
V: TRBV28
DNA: TGTGCCACCCGGGGGGGAATCAGCTACGAGCAGTACTTC
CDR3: CATRGGISYEQYF

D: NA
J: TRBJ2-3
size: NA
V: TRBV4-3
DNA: TGCGCCAGCAGCCAAGGCAGGGGAGAAACAGATACGCAGTATTTT
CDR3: CASSQGRGETDTQYF

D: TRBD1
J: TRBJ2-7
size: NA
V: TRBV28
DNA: TGTGCCAGCAGTCAACCGGACAGGGGACCCTCCTACGAGCAGTACTTC
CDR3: CASSQPDRGPSYEQYF

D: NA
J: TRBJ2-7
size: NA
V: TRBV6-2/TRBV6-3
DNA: TGTGCCAGGAAACAAGAACTCCACGAGCAGTACTTC
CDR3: CARKQELHEQYF

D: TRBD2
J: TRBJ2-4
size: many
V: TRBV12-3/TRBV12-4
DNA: TGTGCCAGCAGGCGGGGGGTGAAAAACATTCAGTACTTC
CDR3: CASRRGVKNIQYF

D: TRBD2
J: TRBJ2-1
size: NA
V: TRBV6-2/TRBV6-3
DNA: TGTGCCAGCAGTTACTCGGAACGGGCTAGCGGGGAATACAATGAGCAGTTCTTC
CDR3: CASSYSERASGEYNEQFF

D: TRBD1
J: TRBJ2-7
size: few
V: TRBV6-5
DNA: TGTGCCAGCCGGAAGTCCGGGACAGGGGGAGCCCAGTACTTC
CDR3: CASRKSGTGGAQYF

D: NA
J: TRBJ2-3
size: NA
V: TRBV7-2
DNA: TGTGCCAGCAGCTCAAGACCAAACACAGATACGCAGTATTTT
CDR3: CASSSRPNTDTQYF